This T cell receptor (beta chain) was sequenced in a study of blood T cell repertoires in COVID-19. Study-wide context: Sample material is recorded as cDNA or gDNA derived from T cells, B-cell-depleted T cells, or PBMCs.

Sequencing used immunoSEQ multiplex PCR; TCRdb keeps in-frame clones, though not all of them. Of about 200,000 clones in the sample, 86% were seen once. The CDR3 length is 12 residues. In germline, CDR1 is GTSNPN, CDR2 SVGIG (reference sequence). The V and J ends lost 0 bases and 5 bases respectively, with 7 bases between them. Sequenced: peripheral blood. The TCR comes from a man aged 30 to 39 who had recovered from COVID-19. V gene TRBV30 combines with J gene TRBJ2-5, with D hard to call. The CDR3 DNA follows: TGTGCCTGGAGTGTATCCGGGGAGACCCAGTACTTC. Translation: CAWSVSGETQYF.